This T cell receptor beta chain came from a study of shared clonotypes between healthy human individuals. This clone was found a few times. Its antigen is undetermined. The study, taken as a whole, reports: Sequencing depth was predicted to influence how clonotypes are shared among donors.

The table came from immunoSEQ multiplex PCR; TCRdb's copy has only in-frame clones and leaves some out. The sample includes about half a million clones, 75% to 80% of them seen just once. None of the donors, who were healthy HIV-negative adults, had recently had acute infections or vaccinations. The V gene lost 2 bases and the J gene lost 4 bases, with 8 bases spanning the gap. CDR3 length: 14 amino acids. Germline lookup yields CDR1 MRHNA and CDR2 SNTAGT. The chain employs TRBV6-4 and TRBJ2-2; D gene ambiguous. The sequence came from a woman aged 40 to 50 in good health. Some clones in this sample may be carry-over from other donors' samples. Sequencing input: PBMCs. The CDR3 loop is CASSDDTATGELFF. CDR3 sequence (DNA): TGTGCCAGCAGTGACGATACAGCCACCGGGGAGCTGTTTTTT.